The 32 T cell receptor beta chains below all came from one sample that was sequenced in a study of blood T cell repertoires in COVID-19. Method: immunoSEQ multiplex PCR; TCRdb's copy keeps in-frame clones and lacks some. The table lists approximately 220,000 clones, 87% of them singletons. Sequencing was carried out using peripheral blood. The receptors were gathered from a man in his fifties or sixties who had recovered from COVID-19.

The chain carries TRBV23-1 and TRBJ1-2, with 8 nucleotides matching TRBD1. TRBV23-1 is an ORF, with its function uncertain. V was clipped by 2 bases and J by 5 bases; unmatched bases: 7. The CDR3 runs to 15 residues. CDR3 loop: CASSQTDRDLYGYTF. CDR3 nucleotides: TGCGCCAGCAGTCAAACGGACAGGGATCTTTATGGCTACACCTTC.

In DNA form, the CDR3 reads TGTGCCAGCAGCCCGCGGAACGGCGAAAACTATGGCTACACCTTC. Its translation: CASSPRNGENYGYTF. The V gene is TRBV3-1 (or the pseudogene TRBV3-2), the J gene TRBJ1-2; D is undetermined. The V end was cut by 4 bases, the J end by 2 bases, with 14 bases between. CDR3 size: 15 residues. Germline V lookup: CDR1 LGHDT, CDR2 YNNKEL (reference sequence).

This chain uses TRBV19 with TRBJ1-6, with 8 bases identical to TRBD1. This CDR3 region has 14 residues. After removal of 6 bases from V and 6 bases from J, the junction contained 4 bases not matched to a gene. CDR1 and CDR2 from the germline V gene are LNHDA and SQIVND (reference sequence). The CDR3 nucleotides are TGTGCCAGTAGGGAAGGACAGGGTAATTCACCCCTCCACTTT. It is translated as CASREGQGNSPLHF.

The V and J genes are TRBV5-1 and TRBJ2-2; 13 nucleotides align to TRBD2. The J segment lost 4 bases and the V segment lost 0 bases, leaving 6 bases of the junction unmatched. CDR1 and CDR2 from the germline V gene are SGHRS and YFSETQ. The CDR3 totals 18 residues. The CDR3 region is CASSLAGTSGIGTGELFF. The CDR3 nucleotides read TGCGCCAGCAGCTTGGCTGGGACTAGCGGGATAGGCACCGGGGAGCTGTTTTTT.

The CDR3 protein is CASSVDSKSYNEQFF. In DNA, the CDR3 is TGTGCCAGCAGCGTAGACAGCAAATCTTACAATGAGCAGTTCTTC. The chain employs TRBV9 and TRBJ2-1; D is unclear. V lost 0 bases, J lost 4 bases, and 11 bases lay in between. This CDR3 comprises 15 residues. Germline V gene data show CDR1 as SGDLS and CDR2 as YYNGEE.

This chain links TRBV4-2 with TRBJ2-7, with 10 bases identical to TRBD2. CDR3 size: 14 residues. Germline CDR1 reads LGHNA; CDR2 reads YNFKEQ. V trimming: 5 bases; J trimming: 4 bases; junction bases outside the gene matches: 5. This chain's CDR3 is CASSSSGSGYEQYF. Here the CDR3 DNA reads TGTGCCAGCAGCTCTAGCGGGAGTGGGTACGAGCAGTACTTC.

The chain carries TRBV27 and TRBJ2-1, with 7 bases fitting TRBD2. The CDR3 extends over 16 amino acids. With 6 bases clipped from V and 6 bases from J, the junction kept 14 bases outside the gene matches. The germline V gene has CDR1 MNHEY and CDR2 SMNVEV (reference sequence). Here the CDR3 reads CASSLATGTNGNEQFF. CDR3 nucleotides: TGTGCCAGCAGCTTAGCAACCGGGACTAACGGCAATGAGCAGTTCTTC.

V is TRBV15 and J is TRBJ1-1, with D possibly being TRBD1 (5 bases). The CDR3 contains 15 residues. The germline V and J ends were trimmed by 3 bases and 12 bases, with 23 bases remaining between them. Germline loops: CDR1 LNHNV, CDR2 YYDKDF (reference sequence). In DNA form, the CDR3 reads TGTGCCACCAGCAGTCCGGGGACGGCGGGGTCCGTCCCTTTCTTT. Translated: CATSSPGTAGSVPFF.

The chain joins TRBV5-4 to TRBJ1-5; no clear D. V dropped 4 bases and J dropped 5 bases, with 7 bases sitting between them. The CDR3 has 12 amino acids. Germline V CDR1 and CDR2: SGHNT, YYREEE (reference sequence). The CDR3 reads CASSRDYQPQHF. The CDR3 DNA is TGTGCCAGCAGCCGGGATTATCAGCCCCAGCATTTT. The full variable domain, with the rest looked up from reference TRBV5-4 and TRBJ1-5, is ETGVTQSPTHLIKTRGQQVTLRCSSQSGHNTVSWYQQALGQGPQFIFQYYREEENGRGNFPPRFSGLQFPNYSSELNVNALELDDSALYLCASSRDYQPQHFGDGTRLSIL.

The rearrangement uses TRBV6-2 or TRBV6-3 and TRBJ1-2; D is ambiguous. V lost 2 bases and J lost 4, with 14 bases in between. Germline V gives CDR1 MNHEY, CDR2 SVGEGT. The CDR3 contains 15 residues. The CDR3 nucleotides read TGTGCCAGCAGTTACGCAAACACAAGGAGCTATGGCTACACCTTC. The encoded protein is CASSYANTRSYGYTF.

The J gene is TRBJ1-6, the V gene TRBV28; D gene ambiguous. Germline V CDR1 and CDR2: MDHEN, SYDVKM. The CDR3 contains 13 residues. Trimming stripped 5 bases from V and 4 bases from J, with 6 bases between. CDR3 DNA: TGTGCCAGCAGTCCTCCTTATAATTCACCCCTCCACTTT. Amino acids: CASSPPYNSPLHF.

This rearrangement joins TRBV4-2 to TRBJ2-3; 13 nucleotides agree with TRBD2. After removal of 0 bases from V and 4 bases from J, the junction contained 4 bases not matched to a gene. The CDR3 totals 17 residues. Germline V lookup: CDR1 LGHNA, CDR2 YNFKEQ. The CDR3 protein is CASSQESTSGRPDTQYF. The CDR3 nucleotides are TGTGCCAGCAGCCAAGAATCGACTAGCGGGAGGCCAGATACGCAGTATTTT.

The chain is built from TRBV14 and TRBJ2-7; 7 bases fit TRBD1. Germline V gives CDR1 SGHDN, CDR2 FVKESK. The CDR3 is 17 amino acids. V lost 3 bases and J lost 7; bases outside the gene matches: 18. CDR3 amino acids: CASSQGSGDRAPWEQYF. CDR3 DNA sequence: TGTGCCAGCAGCCAGGGCTCCGGGGACAGAGCCCCTTGGGAGCAGTACTTC.

The chain combines TRBV25-1 with TRBJ1-2; perhaps TRBD1 as D (6 bases). The CDR3 runs 14 residues. Trimming cost V 6 bases and J 2 bases, with 13 bases left between them. The V gene's germline CDR1 is MGHDK and CDR2 SYGVNS. The CDR3 is CASRPQGTNYGYTF. The DNA of the CDR3 is TGTGCCAGCAGGCCCCAGGGGACGAACTATGGCTACACCTTC.

This clone was counted once. The V gene is TRBV6-6, the J gene TRBJ1-5; TRBD1 might be the D (5 bases). Trimming pared 2 bases from V and 6 bases from J, leaving 17 bases between. Germline CDR1 is MNHNY and CDR2 is SVGAGI (reference sequence). The CDR3 loop spans 16 amino acids. This chain's CDR3 is CASSYSDGRGLQPQHF. In nucleotides, the CDR3 is TGTGCCAGCAGTTACAGTGACGGGAGGGGACTTCAGCCCCAGCATTTT.

The chain recombines TRBV5-1 with TRBJ2-5, with TRBD1 as a possible D gene (5 bases). There are 14 residues in the CDR3. Trimming cost V 4 bases and J 5 bases, with 15 bases left between them. From germline, CDR1 is SGHRS and CDR2 YFSETQ. The CDR3 reads CASSSVRAAETQYF. CDR3 coding DNA: TGCGCCAGCAGCAGCGTCAGGGCAGCGGAGACCCAGTACTTC. Filled out from reference TRBV5-1 and TRBJ2-5, the complete variable domain reads KAGVTQTPRYLIKTRGQQVTLSCSPISGHRSVSWYQQTPGQGLQFLFEYFSETQRNKGNFPGRFSGRQFSNSRSEMNVSTLELGDSALYLCASSSVRAAETQYFGPGTRLLVL.

CDR3 in DNA: TGTGCCAGCAGCTTGGCCGGGGTAAATCAGCCCCAGCATTTT. Protein sequence: CASSLAGVNQPQHF. The J gene is TRBJ1-5, the V gene TRBV5-6; D remains ambiguous. The CDR3 is made up of 14 amino acids. Germline V gene lookup returns CDR1 SGHDT and CDR2 YYEEEE. V lost 0 bases to trimming and J lost 4 bases, with 8 bases between them.

The chain employs TRBV5-1 and TRBJ2-6; 7 bases fit TRBD2. J gave up 0 bases and V 5 bases, and 8 bases lay outside the gene matches. The germline V gene encodes CDR1 SGHRS and CDR2 YFSETQ. CDR3 length equals 17 residues. CDR3 sequence reads: CASRGGTVSSGANVLTF. The CDR3 DNA reads as TGCGCCAGCAGGGGGGGGACGGTAAGCTCTGGGGCCAACGTCCTGACTTTC. The full variable domain, with the rest looked up from reference TRBV5-1 and TRBJ2-6, is KAGVTQTPRYLIKTRGQQVTLSCSPISGHRSVSWYQQTPGQGLQFLFEYFSETQRNKGNFPGRFSGRQFSNSRSEMNVSTLELGDSALYLCASRGGTVSSGANVLTFGAGSRLTVL.

The chain uses TRBV5-1 and TRBJ1-4; 8 nucleotides match TRBD1. The CDR3 covers 14 residues. Trimming cost V 4 bases and J 6 bases; bases outside gene matches: 5. CDR1 is SGHRS and CDR2 is YFSETQ in the germline V gene. The CDR3 sequence: CASSETGAYEKLFF. The DNA for the CDR3 is TGCGCCAGCAGCGAGACAGGGGCGTATGAAAAACTGTTTTTT. Combining the CDR3 with reference TRBV5-1 and TRBJ1-4 gives the whole variable domain KAGVTQTPRYLIKTRGQQVTLSCSPISGHRSVSWYQQTPGQGLQFLFEYFSETQRNKGNFPGRFSGRQFSNSRSEMNVSTLELGDSALYLCASSETGAYEKLFFGSGTQLSVL.

The genes are TRBV14 and TRBJ2-1; 8 bases align to TRBD2. Germline V gene data show CDR1 as SGHDN and CDR2 as FVKESK. The CDR3 is 16 amino acids. Trimming removed 5 bases from V and 0 bases from J; junction bases left unmatched: 6. DNA of the CDR3: TGTGCCAGCAGCGCCCGGGGGGGGAGCTCCTACAATGAGCAGTTCTTC. Translating gives CASSARGGSSYNEQFF.

This chain uses TRBV6-5 with TRBJ2-4; TRBD2 matches 10 bases. The CDR3 has 14 residues. CDR1 is MNHEY and CDR2 is SVGAGI in the germline V gene. The junction had 7 bases not matched to a gene; V was cut back by 6 bases and J by 8 bases. Here the CDR3 reads CASSRIAGGDIQYF. Written as DNA, the CDR3 is TGTGCCAGCAGCCGAATAGCGGGGGGTGACATTCAGTACTTC.

The CDR3 here is CTSSPRAPGLANQETQYF. CDR3 bases: TGCACCAGCAGCCCGCGAGCCCCAGGACTAGCGAACCAAGAGACCCAGTACTTC. This chain connects TRBV1 to TRBJ2-5; whether TRBD2, the table's D call, matches the DNA was not checked. TRBV1 is flagged as a pseudogene. CDR3 length: 18 amino acids.

The chain combines TRBV20-1 with TRBJ2-1; D might be TRBD2 (5 bases). CDR1 DFQATT and CDR2 SNEGSKA come from the germline V gene (reference sequence). The CDR3 is made up of 13 amino acids. V lost 3 bases and J lost 1, with 7 bases in between. CDR3 residues: CSASSGSYNEQFF. In DNA, the CDR3 is TGCAGTGCTAGTTCGGGGTCCTACAATGAGCAGTTCTTC.

This clone was seen a single time. The rearrangement links TRBV6-5 to TRBJ2-7; 10 bases fit TRBD2. The length of the CDR3 is 14 residues. Trimming took 8 bases from V and 5 from J; bases not matched to a gene: 9. Germline-derived CDR1 and CDR2 are MNHEY and SVGAGI. CDR3 sequence (DNA): TGTGCCAGCCGTCCGGGACTAGCGACCCACGAGCAGTACTTC. Its translation is CASRPGLATHEQYF.

The V and J genes are TRBV2 and TRBJ1-4; a weak D match, TRBD1 (6 bases). CDR1 is SNHLY and CDR2 is FYNNEI in the germline V gene. The CDR3 runs to 17 residues. Trimming pared 2 bases from V and 8 bases from J, leaving 21 bases between. The CDR3 is CASSEPLGAGVREKLFF. The CDR3 DNA reads as TGTGCCAGCAGTGAACCCCTCGGGGCAGGGGTAAGGGAAAAACTGTTTTTT.

As DNA, the CDR3 is TGTGCCAGCTCACCACCGTCACAGGGGTTGGAAGGCTACACCTTC. This codes for CASSPPSQGLEGYTF. The V and J genes are TRBV18 and TRBJ1-2, with 7 bases identical to TRBD1. This CDR3 has 15 amino acids. V gave up 0 bases and J gave up 8 bases; unmatched junction bases: 9. CDR1 and CDR2 from the germline V gene are KGHSH and LQKENI. The full variable domain, rest sourced from reference TRBV18 and TRBJ1-2, is NAGVMQNPRHLVRRRGQEARLRCSPMKGHSHVYWYRQLPEEGLKFMVYLQKENIIDESGMPKERFSAEFPKEGPSILRIQQVVRGDSAAYFCASSPPSQGLEGYTFGSGTRLTVV.

V is TRBV28 and J is TRBJ1-2, with TRBD1 matching over 8 bases. Germline values: CDR1 MDHEN, CDR2 SYDVKM. Unmatched junction bases numbered 7, after V lost 3 bases and J lost 7 bases. This CDR3 is built from 14 residues. The CDR3 region has the DNA TGTGCCAGCAGTTTTCAGGGGGCTCGCTTTGGCTACACCTTC. As protein: CASSFQGARFGYTF.

This sequence joins TRBV6-5 and TRBJ1-4; 9 nucleotides match TRBD1. The CDR3 consists of 14 residues. V was clipped by 6 bases and J by 4 bases; unmatched bases: 3. CDR1 and CDR2 (germline): MNHEY, SVGAGI. CDR3 in DNA: TGTGCCAGCAGCTCGGACAGGGGTAATGAAAAACTGTTTTTT. Its protein is CASSSDRGNEKLFF.

This chain joins TRBV28 and TRBJ2-3; TRBD1 is a possible D gene (6 bases). Germline lookup yields CDR1 MDHEN and CDR2 SYDVKM. Trimming left V 6 bases short and J 5 bases short, with 15 bases between. This CDR3 spans 14 amino acids. CDR3: CASRNREGEDTQYF. The CDR3 bases are TGTGCCAGCAGAAACAGGGAAGGGGAAGATACGCAGTATTTT.

The rearrangement uses TRBV3-1 (or the pseudogene TRBV3-2) and TRBJ2-2; tentative D call: TRBD2 (5 bases). Looked up from germline, CDR1 is LGHDT and CDR2 is YNNKEL (reference sequence). The V end was cut by 5 bases, the J end by 1 base, with 11 bases between. The CDR3 contains 15 residues. The CDR3 loop reads CASSEGRRNTGELFF. The DNA for the CDR3 is TGTGCCAGCAGCGAGGGAAGGAGGAACACCGGGGAGCTGTTTTTT.

As regards this clone: This sample also contains other DNA sequences that code for the same CDR3. The rearrangement uses TRBV6-1 and TRBJ1-4; TRBD1 agrees at 11 bases. The CDR3 is 14 residues long. The germline V gene has CDR1 MNHNS and CDR2 SASEGT. V dropped 3 bases and J dropped 7; count of bases not matched to a gene: 1. DNA of the CDR3: TGTGCCAGCAGTGAGGGGACAGGGGGTGAAAAACTGTTTTTT. Amino acid sequence: CASSEGTGGEKLFF.

This clone has a count of ten or more. This chain links TRBV27 with TRBJ1-3, with 7 nucleotides matching TRBD1. The germline V gene encodes CDR1 MNHEY and CDR2 SMNVEV (reference sequence). V shed 5 bases and J 4 bases; nucleotides not matched to a gene: 11. The CDR3 is 16 residues long. The CDR3 nucleotides are TGTGCCAGCAGTCCGGAACAGACAGGGTTGGGAAACACCATATATTTT. This gives the protein CASSPEQTGLGNTIYF.